The T cell receptor beta chain described here comes from a study of shared T cell receptors in the human thymus. The repertoire was sequenced with immunoSEQ multiplex PCR; TCRdb's copy has only in-frame clones and lacks some. The sample yields 500,000 to 850,000 clones, over 75% seen once. In addition, the sample was reused for a study of human thymus T cells.

The receptor was derived from a boy in the first two years of life with a congenital heart defect. Sequences were obtained from thymocytes.

CDR3: CASSEFLDRVSWGNTEAFF. Written as DNA, the CDR3 is TGTGCCAGCAGTGAATTCTTGGACAGGGTTAGTTGGGGGAACACTGAAGCTTTCTTT. V and J are TRBV2 and TRBJ1-1, with TRBD1 matching 8 bases. Germline loops: CDR1 SNHLY, CDR2 FYNNEI. This CDR3 has 19 residues. The V and J ends lost 2 bases and 1 base, in that order; junction bases with no gene match: 15.